The rows below give T cell receptor beta chains drawn from one sample of a study of OX40 agonist ivuxolimab in advanced cancers. TCRdb keeps only in-frame clones here, not all; method: immunoSEQ multiplex PCR. The sample lists 59,000 or so clones, about 80% seen once, with more than 3.5% in the top ten. The specimen comprised CD4+ or CD8+ T cells sorted from blood, sampled in a trial of the OX40 agonist ivuxolimab. These receptors were taken from an adult with an advanced solid tumor such as melanoma, head and neck, liver or kidney cancer. Both conserved end residues are part of each CDR3. A D gene is named only where the DNA matches it firmly. Size tells how often a clone was seen (once, few, many) or the class of an expanded clone, and some rows leave it out.

v_gene: TRBV7-5
d_gene: NA
j_gene: TRBJ2-7
abundance: NA
CDR3nt: TGTGTCAGAAGCCTCGCGAGGGGATCCCATACCTACGAGCAGTACTTC
CDR3aa: CVRSLARGSHTYEQYF

v_gene: TRBV5-1
d_gene: TRBD1
j_gene: TRBJ2-7
abundance: NA
CDR3nt: TGCGCCACCTGGGGGACAGGGGTCTACGAGCAGTACTTC
CDR3aa: CATWGTGVYEQYF

v_gene: TRBV6-1
d_gene: TRBD1
j_gene: TRBJ2-5
abundance: few
CDR3nt: TGTGCCAGCACCAGGGGGTCGGAAGAGACCCAGTACTTC
CDR3aa: CASTRGSEETQYF

v_gene: TRBV14
d_gene: TRBD1
j_gene: TRBJ2-2
abundance: NA
CDR3nt: TGTGCCAGCAGTATTTCAGGGGGCGTTGGCACCGGGGAGCTGTTTTTT
CDR3aa: CASSISGGVGTGELFF

v_gene: TRBV6-5
d_gene: NA
j_gene: TRBJ1-1
abundance: NA
CDR3nt: TGTGCCAGCAGGGGGGACGTTAGGTACACTGAAGCTTTCTTT
CDR3aa: CASRGDVRYTEAFF

v_gene: TRBV5-4
d_gene: NA
j_gene: TRBJ2-5
abundance: NA
CDR3nt: TGTGCCAGCAGCCCGGGACGTGAGGGGAGGAGAGAGACCCAGTACTTC
CDR3aa: CASSPGREGRRETQYF

v_gene: TRBV18
d_gene: NA
j_gene: TRBJ1-2
abundance: NA
CDR3nt: TGTGCCAGCTCACCATCCAGTGGGGGGCCAAATGACTATGGCTACACCTTC
CDR3aa: CASSPSSGGPNDYGYTF

v_gene: TRBV9
d_gene: TRBD1
j_gene: TRBJ2-7
abundance: NA
CDR3nt: TGTGCCAGCACTTTTCCCCCGGACAGGGGAGAGCAGTACTTC
CDR3aa: CASTFPPDRGEQYF

v_gene: TRBV19
d_gene: NA
j_gene: TRBJ1-2
abundance: NA
CDR3nt: TGTGCCACCGCTTCTACGGGGGGGTTCTATGGCTACACCTTC
CDR3aa: CATASTGGFYGYTF

v_gene: TRBV27
d_gene: NA
j_gene: TRBJ1-2
abundance: NA
CDR3nt: TGTGCCAGCAGTATCCGTAGTGCTGGCTACACCTTC
CDR3aa: CASSIRSAGYTF

v_gene: TRBV5-6
d_gene: NA
j_gene: TRBJ1-2
abundance: NA
CDR3nt: TGTGCCAGCAGCTTGGCCGGGCAGGGGCGTCTTAGGCCGCTCACCTTC
CDR3aa: CASSLAGQGRLRPLTF

v_gene: TRBV10-2
d_gene: NA
j_gene: TRBJ1-4
abundance: NA
CDR3nt: TGCGCTAGCAGTGAGCTGGACAGAAATGAAAAACTGTTTTTT
CDR3aa: CASSELDRNEKLFF

v_gene: TRBV11-2
d_gene: TRBD2
j_gene: TRBJ2-3
abundance: once
CDR3nt: TGTGCCAGCAGCTTAGGTAGCGGGGGGCGCACAGATACGCAGTATTTT
CDR3aa: CASSLGSGGRTDTQYF

v_gene: TRBV11-2
d_gene: TRBD1
j_gene: TRBJ1-4
abundance: few
CDR3nt: TGTGCCAGCAGCACCTCCGGGACAGGGCGTGAAAAACTGTTTTTT
CDR3aa: CASSTSGTGREKLFF

v_gene: TRBV18
d_gene: TRBD1
j_gene: TRBJ1-2
abundance: NA
CDR3nt: TGTGCCAGCTCACCCACCGGACAGGGGTCTTCTGGCTACACCTTC
CDR3aa: CASSPTGQGSSGYTF

v_gene: TRBV27
d_gene: NA
j_gene: TRBJ2-3
abundance: NA
CDR3nt: TGTGCCAGCAGTTACGACAGACTCACCACAGATACGCAGTATTTT
CDR3aa: CASSYDRLTTDTQYF

v_gene: TRBV29-1
d_gene: TRBD1
j_gene: TRBJ1-1
abundance: few
CDR3nt: TGCAGCGTTAAATTGGGACAGGGGAACACTGAAGCTTTCTTT
CDR3aa: CSVKLGQGNTEAFF

v_gene: TRBV9
d_gene: TRBD2
j_gene: TRBJ2-3
abundance: NA
CDR3nt: TGTGCCAGCAGCGTACTAGCGGGGGGTACAGATACGCAGTATTTT
CDR3aa: CASSVLAGGTDTQYF

v_gene: TRBV5-1
d_gene: NA
j_gene: TRBJ1-1
abundance: NA
CDR3nt: TGCGCCAGCAGCTTGGATGGTCAGGGGAACACTGAAGCTTTCTTT
CDR3aa: CASSLDGQGNTEAFF

v_gene: TRBV28
d_gene: TRBD1
j_gene: TRBJ1-2
abundance: NA
CDR3nt: TGTGCCAGCACCGCCCCCTTGGGACAGGGAAAAGGTGGCTACACCTTC
CDR3aa: CASTAPLGQGKGGYTF

v_gene: TRBV19
d_gene: NA
j_gene: TRBJ1-1
abundance: NA
CDR3nt: TGTGCCAGTAGTAGGGCTTGGGACATGGACACTGAAGCTTTCTTT
CDR3aa: CASSRAWDMDTEAFF

v_gene: TRBV6-6
d_gene: NA
j_gene: TRBJ1-4
abundance: NA
CDR3nt: TGTGCCAGCACAGACAGGATTAATGAAAAACTGTTTTTT
CDR3aa: CASTDRINEKLFF

v_gene: TRBV2
d_gene: TRBD1
j_gene: TRBJ1-2
abundance: NA
CDR3nt: TGTGCCAGCAGTGAAGGGGGACAGGGAATTGGCTACACCTTC
CDR3aa: CASSEGGQGIGYTF

v_gene: TRBV4-2
d_gene: NA
j_gene: TRBJ2-2
abundance: NA
CDR3nt: TGTGCCAGCAGCCAAGTTCGCCAGAACACCGGGGAGCTGTTTTTT
CDR3aa: CASSQVRQNTGELFF

v_gene: TRBV19
d_gene: NA
j_gene: TRBJ2-6
abundance: NA
CDR3nt: TGTTCTTCGGGCGCTGGAGGGGCCAACGTCCTGACTTTC
CDR3aa: CSSGAGGANVLTF

v_gene: TRBV5-4
d_gene: TRBD2
j_gene: TRBJ2-1
abundance: NA
CDR3nt: TGTGCCAGCAGCAGGACTAGCCCAGACCACAATGAGCAGTTCTTC
CDR3aa: CASSRTSPDHNEQFF

v_gene: TRBV6-6
d_gene: TRBD2
j_gene: TRBJ2-7
abundance: NA
CDR3nt: TGTGCCAGCAGTCCACGGGGGGGGCCAATCTACGAGCAGTACTTC
CDR3aa: CASSPRGGPIYEQYF

v_gene: TRBV4-1
d_gene: TRBD1
j_gene: TRBJ1-5
abundance: few
CDR3nt: TGCGCCAGCAGCCAAGACGACAGGGGAGGGCAGCCCCAGCATTTT
CDR3aa: CASSQDDRGGQPQHF

v_gene: TRBV10-1
d_gene: TRBD1
j_gene: TRBJ2-2
abundance: NA
CDR3nt: TGCGCCAGCAGTGAATCCCATCAGGGGGCCGGGGAGCTGTTTTTT
CDR3aa: CASSESHQGAGELFF

v_gene: TRBV7-2
d_gene: TRBD2
j_gene: TRBJ2-7
abundance: NA
CDR3nt: TGTGCCAGCAGCGGGACTAGCGGGAGGGCCCATAACGAGCAGTACTTC
CDR3aa: CASSGTSGRAHNEQYF

v_gene: TRBV12-5
d_gene: TRBD1
j_gene: TRBJ2-4
abundance: NA
CDR3nt: TGTGCTAGTGGTTCGGGACAGCTGGGAGCCAAAAACATTCAGTACTTC
CDR3aa: CASGSGQLGAKNIQYF

v_gene: TRBV19
d_gene: NA
j_gene: TRBJ1-5
abundance: NA
CDR3nt: TGTGCCAGTAGTATAAGGGAAAATCAGCCCCAGCATTTT
CDR3aa: CASSIRENQPQHF

v_gene: TRBV7-2
d_gene: TRBD1
j_gene: TRBJ1-2
abundance: once
CDR3nt: TGTGCCAGCAGCCCAAAGGGACAGGGAAACTATGGCTACACCTTC
CDR3aa: CASSPKGQGNYGYTF

v_gene: TRBV5-1
d_gene: NA
j_gene: TRBJ1-4
abundance: NA
CDR3nt: TGCGCCAGCAGCCCCGCAGGGGCGGAAGAAAAACTGTTTTTT
CDR3aa: CASSPAGAEEKLFF

v_gene: TRBV7-2
d_gene: TRBD1
j_gene: TRBJ1-2
abundance: NA
CDR3nt: TGTGCCAGCAGCTTGGACAGGGACTATGGCTACACCTTC
CDR3aa: CASSLDRDYGYTF

v_gene: TRBV6-5
d_gene: NA
j_gene: TRBJ2-1
abundance: NA
CDR3nt: TGTGCCAGCAGCCGTTTCAGGGGTAGGCAGTTCTTC
CDR3aa: CASSRFRGRQFF

v_gene: TRBV7-9
d_gene: TRBD2
j_gene: TRBJ2-3
abundance: NA
CDR3nt: TGTGCCAGCAGCTTACCTCAGACTAGCGGTTCACTGGGGCAGTATTTT
CDR3aa: CASSLPQTSGSLGQYF

v_gene: TRBV5-6
d_gene: NA
j_gene: TRBJ1-2
abundance: NA
CDR3nt: TGTGCCAGCAGCTTGCGGACCTATGGCTACACCTTC
CDR3aa: CASSLRTYGYTF

v_gene: TRBV7-9
d_gene: NA
j_gene: TRBJ2-5
abundance: NA
CDR3nt: TGTGCCAGCAGCTTAAAGGAGACCCAGTACTTC
CDR3aa: CASSLKETQYF

v_gene: TRBV30
d_gene: NA
j_gene: TRBJ1-3
abundance: NA
CDR3nt: TGTGCCTGGAGTGAAGGGGTCGGAAACACCATATATTTT
CDR3aa: CAWSEGVGNTIYF

v_gene: TRBV6-5
d_gene: NA
j_gene: TRBJ1-2
abundance: NA
CDR3nt: TGTGCCACGCTGGGATTGGGCCGCGTGAGGGGCTACACCTTC
CDR3aa: CATLGLGRVRGYTF

v_gene: TRBV29-1
d_gene: NA
j_gene: TRBJ2-2
abundance: NA
CDR3nt: TGCAGCGTTCGTCCAGGATGGGGGTCGAACACCGGGGAGCTGTTTTTT
CDR3aa: CSVRPGWGSNTGELFF

v_gene: TRBV11-2
d_gene: TRBD2
j_gene: TRBJ2-5
abundance: NA
CDR3nt: TGTGCCAGCAGCTTAGCGGGACTAGCGGGCAACCAAGAGACCCAGTACTTC
CDR3aa: CASSLAGLAGNQETQYF

v_gene: TRBV7-2
d_gene: TRBD2
j_gene: TRBJ2-7
abundance: few
CDR3nt: TGTGCCAGCAGCTTAATGGCGGGGGGGCCTAACGAGCAGTACTTC
CDR3aa: CASSLMAGGPNEQYF

v_gene: TRBV30
d_gene: TRBD1
j_gene: TRBJ1-2
abundance: NA
CDR3nt: TGTGCCTGGAGTAAGGGGGCCAACTATGGCTACACCTTC
CDR3aa: CAWSKGANYGYTF

v_gene: TRBV28
d_gene: TRBD1
j_gene: TRBJ2-4
abundance: NA
CDR3nt: TGTGCCAGCAGTCATCCGGGACAGGGCACAAACATTCAGTACTTC
CDR3aa: CASSHPGQGTNIQYF

v_gene: TRBV5-4
d_gene: TRBD2
j_gene: TRBJ2-7
abundance: NA
CDR3nt: TGTGCCAGCAGCTTGGTTAGCGGGGAGCAGTACTTC
CDR3aa: CASSLVSGEQYF

v_gene: TRBV27
d_gene: NA
j_gene: TRBJ1-1
abundance: NA
CDR3nt: TGTGCCAGCAGTTTAGTTCAGGGGACTGAAGCTTTCTTT
CDR3aa: CASSLVQGTEAFF

v_gene: TRBV7-2
d_gene: TRBD1
j_gene: TRBJ2-7
abundance: NA
CDR3nt: TGTGCCAGCAGCCCCGGGACAGGGGGTACTTACGAGCAGTACTTC
CDR3aa: CASSPGTGGTYEQYF